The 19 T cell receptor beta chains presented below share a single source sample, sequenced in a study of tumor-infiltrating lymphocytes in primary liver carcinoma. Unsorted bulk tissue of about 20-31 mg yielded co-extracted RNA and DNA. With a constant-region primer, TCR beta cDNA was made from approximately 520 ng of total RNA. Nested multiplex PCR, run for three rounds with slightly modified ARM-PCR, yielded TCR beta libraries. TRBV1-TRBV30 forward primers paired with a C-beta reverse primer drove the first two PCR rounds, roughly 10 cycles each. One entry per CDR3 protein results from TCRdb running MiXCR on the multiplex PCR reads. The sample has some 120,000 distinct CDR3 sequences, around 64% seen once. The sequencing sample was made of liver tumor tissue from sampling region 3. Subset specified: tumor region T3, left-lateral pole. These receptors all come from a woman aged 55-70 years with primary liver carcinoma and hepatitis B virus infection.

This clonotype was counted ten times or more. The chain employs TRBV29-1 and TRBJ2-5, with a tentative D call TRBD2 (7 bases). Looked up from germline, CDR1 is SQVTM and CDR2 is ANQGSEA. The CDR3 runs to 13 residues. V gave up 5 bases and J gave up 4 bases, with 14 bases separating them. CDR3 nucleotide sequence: TGCAGCGTTAGGGGGGGCAGGGGAGAGACCCAGTACTTC. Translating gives CSVRGGRGETQYF.

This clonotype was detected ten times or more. The CDR3 spells CASSEFLNTEAFF. The DNA of the CDR3 is TGCGCCAGCAGTGAGTTTCTAAACACTGAAGCTTTCTTT. The rearrangement joins TRBV10-2 to TRBJ1-1; D remains ambiguous. V was pared by 1 base and J by 2 bases, with 5 bases between. Germline lookup yields CDR1 WSHSY and CDR2 SAAADI. This CDR3 is 13 amino acids long.

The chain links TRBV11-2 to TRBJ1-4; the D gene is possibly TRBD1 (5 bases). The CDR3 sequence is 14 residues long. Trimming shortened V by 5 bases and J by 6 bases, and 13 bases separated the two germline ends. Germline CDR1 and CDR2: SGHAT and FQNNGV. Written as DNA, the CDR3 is TGTGCCAGCAGCCCCGGGTGGGGCGATGAAAAACTGTTTTTT. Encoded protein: CASSPGWGDEKLFF. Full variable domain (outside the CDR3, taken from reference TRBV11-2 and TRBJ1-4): EAGVAQSPRYKIIEKRQSVAFWCNPISGHATLYWYQQILGQGPKLLIQFQNNGVVDDSQLPKDRFSAERLKGVDSTLKIQPAKLEDSAVYLCASSPGWGDEKLFFGSGTQLSVL.

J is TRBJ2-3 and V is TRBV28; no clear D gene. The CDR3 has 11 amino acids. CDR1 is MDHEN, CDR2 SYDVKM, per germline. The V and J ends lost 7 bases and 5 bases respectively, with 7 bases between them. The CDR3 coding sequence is TGTGCCAGCACCTCTCGAGATACGCAGTATTTT. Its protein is CASTSRDTQYF.

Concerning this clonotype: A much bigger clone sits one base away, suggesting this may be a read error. The CDR3 spells CASAGTSGSSYKQYF. The CDR3 DNA sequence: TGTGCCAGCGCCGGGACTAGCGGGAGCTCCTACAAGCAGTACTTC. The chain is built from TRBV12-3 or TRBV12-4 and TRBJ2-7, with 14 bases that match TRBD2. The CDR3 has 15 amino acids.

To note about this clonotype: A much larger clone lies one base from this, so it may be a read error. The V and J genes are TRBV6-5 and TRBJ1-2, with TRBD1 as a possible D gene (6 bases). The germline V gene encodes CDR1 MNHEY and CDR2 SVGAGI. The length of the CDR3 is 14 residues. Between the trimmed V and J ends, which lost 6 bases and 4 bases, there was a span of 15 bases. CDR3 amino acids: CASRKRQEFYGYTF. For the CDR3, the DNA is TGTGCCAGCAGGAAACGACAGGAATTCTATGGCTACACCTTC.

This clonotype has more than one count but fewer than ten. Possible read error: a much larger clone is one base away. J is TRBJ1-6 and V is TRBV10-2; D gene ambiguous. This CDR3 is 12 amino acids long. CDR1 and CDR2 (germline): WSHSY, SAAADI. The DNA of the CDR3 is TGCGCCAGCACCTCGACGGGTTCACCCTTCCACTTT. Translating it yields CASTSTGSPFHF.

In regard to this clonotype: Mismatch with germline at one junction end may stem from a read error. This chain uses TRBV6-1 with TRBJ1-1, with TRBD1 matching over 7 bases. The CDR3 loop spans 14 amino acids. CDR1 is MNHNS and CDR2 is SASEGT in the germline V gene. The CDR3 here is CASSGYQGGTEAFF. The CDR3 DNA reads TGCGCCAGCAGTGGATACCAGGGGGGCACTGAAGCTTTCTTT.

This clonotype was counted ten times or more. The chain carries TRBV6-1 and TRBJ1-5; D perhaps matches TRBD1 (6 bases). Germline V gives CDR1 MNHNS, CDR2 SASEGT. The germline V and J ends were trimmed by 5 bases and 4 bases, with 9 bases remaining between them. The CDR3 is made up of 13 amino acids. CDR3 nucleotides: TGTGCCAGCAGTTACAGGGAAAATCAGCCCCAGCATTTT. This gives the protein CASSYRENQPQHF.

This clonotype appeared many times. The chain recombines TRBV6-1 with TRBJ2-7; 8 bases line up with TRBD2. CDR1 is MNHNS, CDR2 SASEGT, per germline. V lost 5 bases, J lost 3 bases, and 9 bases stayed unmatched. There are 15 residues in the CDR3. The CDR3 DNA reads TGTGCCAGCAGTAAGATTCCGGGGGGGGACTACGAGCAGTACTTC. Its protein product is CASSKIPGGDYEQYF.

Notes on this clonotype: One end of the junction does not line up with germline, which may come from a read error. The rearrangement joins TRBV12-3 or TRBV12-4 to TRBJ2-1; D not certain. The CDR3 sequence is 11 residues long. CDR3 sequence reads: CASSLAHEQFF. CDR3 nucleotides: TGTGCCAGTAGTTTAGCCCATGAGCAGTTCTTC.

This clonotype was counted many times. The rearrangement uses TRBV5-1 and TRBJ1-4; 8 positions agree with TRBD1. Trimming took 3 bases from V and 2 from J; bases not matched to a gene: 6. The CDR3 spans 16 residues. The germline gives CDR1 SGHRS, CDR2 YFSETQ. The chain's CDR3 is CASSYGQGLTNEKLFF. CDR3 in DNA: TGCGCCAGCAGCTACGGACAGGGATTGACTAATGAAAAACTGTTTTTT.

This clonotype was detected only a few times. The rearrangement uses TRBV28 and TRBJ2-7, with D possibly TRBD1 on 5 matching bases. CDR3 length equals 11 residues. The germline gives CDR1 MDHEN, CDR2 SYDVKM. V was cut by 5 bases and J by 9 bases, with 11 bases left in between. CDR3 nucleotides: TGTGCCAGCAGTGCCAGGGTCGGGCAGTACTTC. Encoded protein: CASSARVGQYF. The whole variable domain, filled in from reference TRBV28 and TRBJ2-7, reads DVKVTQSSRYLVKRTGEKVFLECVQDMDHENMFWYRQDPGLGLRLIYFSYDVKMKEKGDIPEGYSVSREKKERFSLILESASTNQTSMYLCASSARVGQYFGPGTRLTVT.

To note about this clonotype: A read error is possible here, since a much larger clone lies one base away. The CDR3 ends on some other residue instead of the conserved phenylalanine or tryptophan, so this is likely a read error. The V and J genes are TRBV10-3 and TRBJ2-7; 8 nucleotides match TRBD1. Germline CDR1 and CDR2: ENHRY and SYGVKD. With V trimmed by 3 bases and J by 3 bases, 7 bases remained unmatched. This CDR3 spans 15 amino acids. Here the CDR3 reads CAISDPTGDGYEQYL. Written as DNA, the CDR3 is TGTGCCATCAGTGACCCGACAGGGGACGGCTACGAGCAGTACCTC.

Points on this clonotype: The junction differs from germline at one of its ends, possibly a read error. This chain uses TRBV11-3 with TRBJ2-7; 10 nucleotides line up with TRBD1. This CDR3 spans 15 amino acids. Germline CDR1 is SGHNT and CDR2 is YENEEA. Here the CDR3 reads CASSLETGGSLEQYF. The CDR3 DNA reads TGTGCCAGTAGCTTAGAGACAGGGGGCTCCCTCGAGCAATACTTC.

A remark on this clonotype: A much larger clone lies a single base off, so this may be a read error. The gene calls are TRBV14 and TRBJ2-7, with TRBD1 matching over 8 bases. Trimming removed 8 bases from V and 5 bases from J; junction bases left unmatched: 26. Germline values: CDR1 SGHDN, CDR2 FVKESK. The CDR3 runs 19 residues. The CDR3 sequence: CASGLQKGQGRVLTDEQYF. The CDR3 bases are TGTGCCAGCGGCCTACAAAAAGGACAGGGAAGAGTCCTGACCGACGAGCAGTACTTC.

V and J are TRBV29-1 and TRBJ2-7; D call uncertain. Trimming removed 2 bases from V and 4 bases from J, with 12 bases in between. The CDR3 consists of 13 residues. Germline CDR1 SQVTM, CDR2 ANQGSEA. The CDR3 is CSVETGISYEQYF. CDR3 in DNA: TGCAGCGTTGAAACTGGTATCTCATACGAGCAGTACTTC.

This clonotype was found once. CDR3 amino acids: CASSLVGTPRLFF. The CDR3 nucleotides are TGTGCCAGCAGCTTGGTTGGGACTCCCCGGCTGTTCTTC. The chain is built from TRBV11-2 and TRBJ2-1, with a possible D match to TRBD2 (6 bases). Trimming shortened V by 3 bases and J by 15 bases, and 18 bases separated the two germline ends. There are 13 residues in the CDR3. Germline values: CDR1 SGHAT, CDR2 FQNNGV.

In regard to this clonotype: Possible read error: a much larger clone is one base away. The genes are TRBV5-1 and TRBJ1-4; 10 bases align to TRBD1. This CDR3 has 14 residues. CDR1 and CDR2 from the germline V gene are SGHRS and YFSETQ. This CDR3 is CAGSVTGGSEKLFF. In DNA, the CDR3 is TGCGCCGGCAGCGTGACAGGGGGCTCTGAAAAACTGTTTTTT.